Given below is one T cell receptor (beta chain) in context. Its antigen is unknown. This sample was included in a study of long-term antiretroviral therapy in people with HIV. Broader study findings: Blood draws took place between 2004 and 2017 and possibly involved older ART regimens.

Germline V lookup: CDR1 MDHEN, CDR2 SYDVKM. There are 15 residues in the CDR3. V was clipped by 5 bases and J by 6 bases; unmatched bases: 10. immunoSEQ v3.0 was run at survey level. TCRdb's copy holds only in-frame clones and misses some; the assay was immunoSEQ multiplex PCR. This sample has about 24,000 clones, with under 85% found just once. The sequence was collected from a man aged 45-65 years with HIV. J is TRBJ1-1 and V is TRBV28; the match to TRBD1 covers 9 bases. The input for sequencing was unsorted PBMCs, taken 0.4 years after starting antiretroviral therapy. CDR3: CASSRYPDRGPEAFF. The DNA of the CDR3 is TGTGCCAGCAGTCGCTACCCGGACAGGGGTCCTGAAGCTTTCTTT.